This T cell receptor (beta chain) originates from a study of radiation and T cells in renal cell carcinoma. CDR3 length: 14 residues. J gave up 8 bases and V 3 bases, and 4 bases lay outside the gene matches. Germline-derived CDR1 and CDR2 are SGHTA and FQGNSA. Described time point: blood 2 weeks post-SBRT. Specified treatment: 15 Gy SBRT to primary tumor, nephrectomy 4 weeks later. The patient's renal cell carcinoma had clear cell pathology. Here immunoSEQ multiplex PCR was the method, and the copy in TCRdb shows in-frame clones only, minus some. The sample has around 130,000 clones; roughly 91% are singletons.

The sample in question was blood, obtained from a patient whose treatment included radiotherapy and nephrectomy. The clonotype was recovered from a woman between 70 and 85 years old with renal cell carcinoma. The gene calls are TRBV7-2 and TRBJ1-6; 7 bases are shared with TRBD1. The CDR3, as DNA: TGTGCCAGCAGCTTCAGGGGGGGGTATTCACCCCTCCACTTT. Its translation is CASSFRGGYSPLHF.